This TCR beta chain emerged from a study of cytotoxic CD8 clonotypes in ibrutinib-treated CLL. About the study: Patient counts were 11 relapsed/refractory, more than 14 treatment-naive and about 17 IGHV unmutated. By median around 74 months, 12 had progressed and around 14 stayed remitted; responses had been 2 complete and around 24 partial.

On this clone itself: No antigen is known for it.

V dropped 4 bases and J dropped 5; count of bases not matched to a gene: 11. Germline loops: CDR1 KGHSH, CDR2 LQKENI. This CDR3 comprises 15 residues. Data came from immunoSEQ multiplex PCR; TCRdb stores just in-frame clones and leaves some out. Here the sample spans around 70,000 clones, approximately 90% being singletons. Whole-study findings and limits: Clonality rose at ibrutinib response, held steady in sustained remission, and fell toward baseline at progression. Among the clonotypes, public ones were uncommon and contracted or held stable on treatment.

The J gene is TRBJ2-7, the V gene TRBV18; 7 bases match TRBD1. The TCR sequence derives from a human donor with chronic lymphocytic leukemia. Specimen: PBMCs, collected after 12 months of ibrutinib treatment. CDR3 nucleotides: TGTGCCAGCTCACTAACCCAGTCAGGGGGAGACGAGCAGTACTTC. Protein product: CASSLTQSGGDEQYF.